The source of this T cell receptor beta chain is a study of graft-versus-host responses after intestinal transplantation. General study points: Early post-transplant HvG declines showed an association with peak circulating GvH clone levels. Recipient marrow harbored GvH clones, some of which surfaced first in ileum or blood.

A word on this clone: Its antigen is not identified.

The table came from immunoSEQ multiplex PCR; TCRdb's copy has only in-frame clones and leaves some out. In the table there are some 31,000 clones, about 85% of which are singletons. The V and J ends lost 3 bases and 0 bases, in that order; junction bases with no gene match: 7. The V gene's germline CDR1 is MNHNS and CDR2 SASEGT. The CDR3 is 16 residues long. Here the sequenced sample was PBMCs, taken about 420 days after intestinal transplantation. The chain couples TRBV6-1 to TRBJ2-5; 7 bases align to TRBD1. This TCR derives from a human patient who received an intestinal transplant, so some T cells may come from the graft donor. CDR3 nucleotides: TGTGCCAGCAGTGAGGGGACAGTACCCTACCAAGAGACCCAGTACTTC. Translating it yields CASSEGTVPYQETQYF.